The following is a T cell receptor beta chain sequence with its context. Cohort allocation depended upon clinical history that participants reported. This specimen belongs to a study of blood T cell repertoires in COVID-19. Study context: From the United States, Italy and Spain came samples of acute and convalescent COVID-19. In each case, the material was cDNA or gDNA derived from T cells, B-cell-depleted T cells, or PBMCs.

Measured with immunoSEQ multiplex PCR; TCRdb has only the in-frame clones, and not every one. The sample lists about 400,000 clones, approximately 89% occurring once. Trimming pared 2 bases from V and 7 bases from J, leaving 11 bases between. CDR3 length: 12 amino acids. CDR1 and CDR2 (germline): SQVTM, ANQGSEA. Source material: PBMCs or T cells enriched from blood (not recorded which). The chain is built from TRBV29-1 and TRBJ2-5, with D maybe TRBD2 (5 bases). This clonotype was sampled from a young woman who had recovered from COVID-19. CDR3 sequence: CSVERPAGTQYF. In nucleotides, the CDR3 is TGCAGCGTTGAAAGACCCGCGGGGACCCAGTACTTC. Filled out from reference TRBV29-1 and TRBJ2-5, the complete variable domain reads SAVISQKPSRDICQRGTSLTIQCQVDSQVTMMFWYRQQPGQSLTLIATANQGSEATYESGFVIDKFPISRPNLTFSTLTVSNMSPEDSSIYLCSVERPAGTQYFGPGTRLLVL.